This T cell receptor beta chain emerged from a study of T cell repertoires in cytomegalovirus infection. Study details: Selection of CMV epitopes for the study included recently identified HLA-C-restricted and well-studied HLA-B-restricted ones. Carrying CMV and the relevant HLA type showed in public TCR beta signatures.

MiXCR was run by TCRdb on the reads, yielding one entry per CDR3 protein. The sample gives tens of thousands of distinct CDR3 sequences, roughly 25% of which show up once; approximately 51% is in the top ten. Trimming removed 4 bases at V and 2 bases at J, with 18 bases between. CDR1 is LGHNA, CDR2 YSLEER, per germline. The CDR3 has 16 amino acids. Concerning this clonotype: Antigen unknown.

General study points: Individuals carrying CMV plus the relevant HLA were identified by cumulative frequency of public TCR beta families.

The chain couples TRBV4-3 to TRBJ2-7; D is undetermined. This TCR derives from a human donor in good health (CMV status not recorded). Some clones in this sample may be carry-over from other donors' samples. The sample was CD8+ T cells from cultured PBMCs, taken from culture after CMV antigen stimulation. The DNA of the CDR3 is TGCGCCAGCAGCCTGAAATATTTTCCGATTACCTACGAGCAGTACTTC. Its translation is CASSLKYFPITYEQYF.